What follows are 6 T cell receptor beta chains derived from one specimen sequenced in a study of blood T cell repertoires in COVID-19. Data came from immunoSEQ multiplex PCR; TCRdb stores just in-frame clones and leaves some out. Of about 290,000 clones listed, around 90% are singletons. The sequenced material came from peripheral blood. The receptors originated from a middle-aged woman who had recovered from COVID-19.

The genes are TRBV28 and TRBJ1-2, with TRBD1 matching over 8 bases. This CDR3 spans 15 amino acids. Losses at the gene ends were 2 bases for V and 9 bases for J; bases not matched to a gene: 11. Germline-derived CDR1 and CDR2 are MDHEN and SYDVKM. The CDR3 loop reads CASSLGPDRATSYTF. The CDR3 DNA follows: TGTGCCAGCAGTTTAGGCCCGGACAGGGCAACGAGCTACACCTTC.

CDR3 amino acids: CASGTPGQGVRAVQETQYF. In DNA, the CDR3 is TGTGCCAGCGGGACCCCGGGACAGGGTGTGCGAGCGGTCCAAGAGACCCAGTACTTC. The rearrangement joins TRBV3-1 (or the pseudogene TRBV3-2) to TRBJ2-5; 9 positions agree with TRBD1. Unmatched junction bases numbered 20, after V lost 8 bases and J lost 1 base. CDR3 size: 19 residues. Per the germline V gene, CDR1 is LGHDT and CDR2 is YNNKEL (reference sequence).

CDR3 bases: TGTGCCCATCCCCGGGACAGGGAAGGCGAGCAGTACTTC. As protein: CAHPRDREGEQYF. The chain uses TRBV19 and TRBJ2-7, with TRBD1 matching over 9 bases. Per the germline V gene, CDR1 is LNHDA and CDR2 is SQIVND (reference sequence). V trimming: 11 bases; J trimming: 6 bases; junction bases outside the gene matches: 11. The CDR3 loop spans 13 amino acids.

This chain links TRBV10-3 with TRBJ1-3; D is unclear. V shed 3 bases and J shed 0 bases, with 9 bases lying between them. This CDR3 comprises 15 residues. Germline assignment: CDR1 ENHRY and CDR2 SYGVKD. The CDR3 loop is CAISEFTSSGNTIYF. CDR3 DNA: TGTGCCATCAGTGAATTCACAAGCTCTGGAAACACCATATATTTT.

The chain carries TRBV18 and TRBJ2-2; TRBD2 matches at 9 bases. CDR1 is KGHSH, CDR2 LQKENI, per germline. With V trimmed by 4 bases and J by 2 bases, 2 bases remained unmatched. The CDR3 is 15 amino acids. The CDR3 is CASSLSGSNTGELFF. In DNA form, the CDR3 reads TGTGCCAGCTCACTTAGCGGGAGCAACACCGGGGAGCTGTTTTTT.

This chain connects TRBV6-2 or TRBV6-3 to TRBJ2-7; 10 nucleotides align to TRBD1. V trimming: 2 bases; J trimming: 3 bases; junction bases outside the gene matches: 16. CDR1 MNHEY and CDR2 SVGEGT come from the germline V gene. The CDR3 runs to 19 residues. DNA of the CDR3: TGTGCCAGCAGTTACCGGACAGGGGGTTTCGGGACTAGGGACTACGAGCAGTACTTC. This encodes CASSYRTGGFGTRDYEQYF.